Following are 10 T cell receptor beta chains from one sample sequenced in a study of T cell repertoires in cytomegalovirus infection (dated by TCRdb to the late 2010s). The meaning of the sample's treatment or condition label: in vitro stimulation with specific CMV peptide epitopes to enrich CMV-specific T cells. What these receptors recognize is not known. TCRdb names Illumina HiSeq 1500 as the instrument used. TCRdb ran its own pipeline on the public reads, namely fastp trimming at Q25 and MiXCR clone calling, and kept in-frame beta chains. Each record represents a unique CDR3 protein, reported with the most common genes and DNA among its rows. For this sample there are 450,000 to 600,000 distinct CDR3 sequences; 25% to 35% appear just once. In total, the top ten clones hold around a sixth of the sample. Sequencing was performed on cultured PBMCs, taken from culture after CMV antigen stimulation. The receptors come from a human donor in good health (CMV status not recorded). Some clones in this sample may be carry-over from other donors' samples.

This chain uses TRBV7-2 with TRBJ1-5; D gene unclear. The germline CDR1 and CDR2 sequences are SGHTA and FQGNSA. The V and J ends lost 4 bases and 3 bases respectively, with 7 bases between them. CDR3 length: 13 residues. In DNA form, the CDR3 reads TGTGCCAGCAGCTCTCGGACCAATCAGCCCCAGCATTTT. This sequence encodes CASSSRTNQPQHF.

This clonotype was recorded a few times. V usage is TRBV12-3 or TRBV12-4 and J usage is TRBJ2-5; no firm D call. The CDR3 sequence is 15 residues long. The germline V and J ends were trimmed by 4 bases and 0 bases, with 12 bases remaining between them. The CDR3 coding sequence is TGTGCCAGCAGTTACGGCGGATTGTACCAAGAGACCCAGTACTTC. Its protein is CASSYGGLYQETQYF.

This clonotype was picked up a small number of times. The chain uses TRBV7-2 and TRBJ2-1; no reliable D call. From germline, CDR1 is SGHTA and CDR2 FQGNSA. V lost 1 base and J 6 bases, leaving 13 bases between the germline ends. The CDR3 totals 15 residues. The CDR3 DNA follows: TGTGCCAGCAGCTTAGTAATTGCAGCCCGCAATGAGCAGTTCTTC. It codes for CASSLVIAARNEQFF.

This clonotype came up many times. The chain employs TRBV7-2 and TRBJ1-1; D is ambiguous. Trimming cost V 3 bases and J 5 bases, with 16 bases left between them. This CDR3 is built from 15 residues. Germline values: CDR1 SGHTA, CDR2 FQGNSA. For the CDR3, the DNA is TGTGCCAGCAGCTTTGGCCTCATTACGAGGACTGAAGCTTTCTTT. Residues: CASSFGLITRTEAFF.

This chain connects TRBV3-1 to TRBJ1-2; no definite D call. The germline V gene has CDR1 LGHDT and CDR2 YNNKEL (reference sequence). The CDR3 covers 13 residues. V was trimmed by 1 base and J by 8 bases, leaving 11 bases between them. The CDR3 DNA reads TGTGCCAGCAGCCAAGGAGCCCGGGGAGGCTACACCTTC. Translating gives CASSQGARGGYTF.

This clonotype showed up many times. This rearrangement joins TRBV11-2 to TRBJ2-1; 10 nucleotides line up with TRBD2. The CDR3 runs to 15 residues. V gave up 5 bases and J gave up 1 base; unmatched junction bases: 2. CDR1 SGHAT and CDR2 FQNNGV come from the germline V gene. Written as DNA, the CDR3 is TGTGCCAGCAGCATGACTAGCGGGTCCTACAATGAGCAGTTCTTC. Residues: CASSMTSGSYNEQFF.

This clonotype was seen once. This chain connects TRBV4-3 to TRBJ2-1, with TRBD2 identical over 10 bases. This CDR3 contains 16 residues. With 0 bases clipped from V and 9 bases from J, the junction kept 8 bases outside the gene matches. Per germline, CDR1 LGHNA and CDR2 YSLEER. The CDR3, as DNA: TGCGCCAGCAGCCAAGAAGTAGCGGGAGGTTTGGGTGAGCAGTTCTTC. It is translated as CASSQEVAGGLGEQFF.

The rearrangement uses TRBV6-2 or TRBV6-3 and TRBJ2-5, with TRBD1 identical over 9 bases. Per germline, CDR1 MNHEY and CDR2 SVGEGT. J lost 9 bases, V lost 6 bases, and 11 bases had no gene match. The CDR3 covers 14 residues. CDR3 loop: CASRPGQGVFSQYF. DNA of the CDR3: TGTGCCAGCAGACCGGGACAGGGAGTGTTTTCCCAGTACTTC.

This clonotype was detected only a few times. The rearrangement links TRBV7-2 to TRBJ2-2; TRBD1 matches at 8 bases. The CDR3 loop spans 17 amino acids. CDR1 and CDR2 (germline): SGHTA, FQGNSA. The ends lost 5 bases at V and 2 bases at J; junction bases unmatched: 10. CDR3: CASSPSSDRANTGELFF. The CDR3 bases are TGTGCCAGCAGCCCCTCCTCGGACAGGGCCAACACCGGGGAGCTGTTTTTT.

The chain couples TRBV24-1 to TRBJ2-2, with D possibly TRBD1 on 5 matching bases. V lost 5 bases to trimming and J lost 5 bases, with 8 bases between them. Per germline, CDR1 KGHDR and CDR2 SFDVKD. The length of the CDR3 is 13 residues. The CDR3 DNA reads TGTGCCACCAGTGGCCCAGGGACCGGGGAGCTGTTTTTT. Translation gives CATSGPGTGELFF.